The 23 T cell receptor beta chains below were found in one sample sequenced in a study of blood T cell repertoires in COVID-19. Sequencing used immunoSEQ multiplex PCR; TCRdb keeps in-frame clones, though not all of them. The data hold some 270,000 clones, with around nine tenths observed a single time. Material for sequencing was peripheral blood. The source is a woman in her fifties or sixties who had recovered from COVID-19.

The chain recombines TRBV5-4 with TRBJ2-2, with TRBD1 as a possible D gene (6 bases). Between the trimmed V and J ends, which lost 5 bases and 5 bases, there was a span of 13 bases. This CDR3 has 14 amino acids. Per the germline V gene, CDR1 is SGHNT and CDR2 is YYREEE (reference sequence). CDR3 residues: CASRPQGLTGELFF. The CDR3 nucleotides read TGTGCCAGCAGACCTCAGGGGCTTACCGGGGAGCTGTTTTTT.

This rearrangement joins TRBV24-1 to TRBJ2-3; D is perhaps TRBD1 (5 bases). This CDR3 is built from 18 residues. Trimming removed 7 bases from V and 0 bases from J, with 22 bases in between. Germline V gene data show CDR1 as KGHDR and CDR2 as SFDVKD. Here the CDR3 reads CATRQSPRQSHSTDTQYF. CDR3 sequence (DNA): TGTGCCACCAGACAAAGCCCTCGACAGAGCCATAGCACAGATACGCAGTATTTT.

The chain is built from TRBV28 and TRBJ1-4, with D maybe TRBD1 (5 bases). The CDR3 loop spans 15 amino acids. Deletions cut 3 bases from V and 4 bases from J, with 12 bases between. Germline V gene lookup returns CDR1 MDHEN and CDR2 SYDVKM. CDR3 DNA: TGTGCCAGCAGTTTTTCGGCAGGGATTAATGAAAAACTGTTTTTT. Translating gives CASSFSAGINEKLFF.

Only one count was recorded for this clone. The chain is built from TRBV5-6 and TRBJ1-3, with D unresolved. This CDR3 comprises 16 residues. Trimming took 4 bases from V and 0 from J, leaving 14 bases between them. Germline V gives CDR1 SGHDT, CDR2 YYEEEE. The CDR3 sequence is CASSGVGGYSGNTIYF. In DNA, the CDR3 is TGTGCCAGCAGCGGCGTTGGAGGGTACTCTGGAAACACCATATATTTT.

The chain is built from TRBV7-2 and TRBJ2-7; TRBD2 aligns across 11 bases. V lost 0 bases, J lost 3 bases, and 1 base stayed unmatched. This CDR3 has 15 amino acids. Germline CDR1 and CDR2: SGHTA and FQGNSA. The CDR3 sequence is CASSLALAGGYEQYF. For the CDR3, the DNA is TGTGCCAGCAGCTTAGCTCTAGCGGGGGGCTACGAGCAGTACTTC.

V and J are TRBV7-3 and TRBJ1-2, with a weak D call TRBD1 (5 bases). V was shortened by 4 bases and J by 7 bases, with 25 bases between the two germline ends. The CDR3 covers 17 residues. Germline lookup yields CDR1 SGHTA and CDR2 FQGTGA. The CDR3 loop reads CASSSRRDPGTSAGYTF. CDR3 sequence (DNA): TGTGCCAGCAGCTCCCGCAGAGACCCGGGGACTAGCGCTGGCTACACCTTC. Complete variable domain (other parts from reference TRBV7-3 and TRBJ1-2): GAGVSQTPSNKVTEKGKYVELRCDPISGHTALYWYRQSLGQGPEFLIYFQGTGAADDSGLPNDRFFAVRPEGSVSTLKIQRTERGDSAVYLCASSSRRDPGTSAGYTFGSGTRLTVV.

This chain joins TRBV3-1 (or the pseudogene TRBV3-2) and TRBJ2-6; D is uncertain. The CDR3 loop spans 15 amino acids. Deletions cut 4 bases from V and 0 bases from J, with 7 bases between. In germline, CDR1 is LGHDT, CDR2 YNNKEL (reference sequence). The CDR3 DNA sequence: TGTGCCAGCAGCCCAGTCCACTCTGGGGCCAACGTCCTGACTTTC. Protein product: CASSPVHSGANVLTF.

CDR3 sequence reads: CASSSLREGTEKLFF. In DNA form, the CDR3 reads TGTGCCAGCAGCTCCCTCAGGGAGGGGACTGAAAAACTGTTTTTT. This chain joins TRBV5-6 and TRBJ1-4; weak D call: TRBD1 (5 bases). CDR3 size: 15 residues. The germline gives CDR1 SGHDT, CDR2 YYEEEE. Trimming took 3 bases from V and 7 from J, leaving 16 bases between them.

This clone was seen a single time. The gene calls are TRBV29-1 and TRBJ1-1; 9 bases match TRBD1. The germline CDR1 and CDR2 sequences are SQVTM and ANQGSEA. This CDR3 is 13 amino acids long. Trimming took 5 bases from V and 4 from J; bases not matched to a gene: 5. CDR3 DNA sequence: TGCAGCGTTTCAGGGGGACAGGGCACTGAAGCTTTCTTT. It yields the protein CSVSGGQGTEAFF.

This chain connects TRBV28 to TRBJ1-6, with D maybe TRBD1 (5 bases). V lost 3 bases to trimming and J lost 7 bases, with 13 bases between them. CDR1 and CDR2 (germline): MDHEN, SYDVKM. The CDR3 consists of 15 residues. The CDR3 loop is CASSLPLTGNSPLHF. Written as DNA, the CDR3 is TGTGCCAGCAGTTTGCCCCTCACAGGAAATTCACCCCTCCACTTT.

The genes are TRBV7-2 and TRBJ2-1; a possible D gene is TRBD1 (6 bases). Germline CDR1 is SGHTA and CDR2 is FQGNSA. Deletions cut 5 bases from V and 9 bases from J, with 17 bases between. The CDR3 runs 14 residues. This CDR3 reads CASSPLVWGREQFF. The CDR3 nucleotides read TGTGCCAGCAGCCCCTTAGTCTGGGGGCGTGAGCAGTTCTTC.

CDR3 coding DNA: TGTGCCAGCAGCTTAGGGGCACGCAATCAGCCCCAGCATTTT. Translating it yields CASSLGARNQPQHF. This chain connects TRBV7-2 to TRBJ1-5; D not resolved. Germline-derived CDR1 and CDR2 are SGHTA and FQGNSA. V lost 1 base and J 2 bases, leaving 6 bases between the germline ends. The length of the CDR3 is 14 residues.

The count of this clone is one. The chain carries TRBV19 and TRBJ1-5, with a tentative D call TRBD1 (6 bases). The germline CDR1 and CDR2 sequences are LNHDA and SQIVND (reference sequence). V gave up 6 bases and J gave up 5 bases, with 11 bases separating them. The CDR3 runs to 13 residues. The CDR3 spells CASSQDRHQPQHF. CDR3 DNA sequence: TGTGCCAGTAGCCAGGACAGACATCAGCCCCAGCATTTT.

The rearrangement uses TRBV7-2 and TRBJ2-5; the D is unclear. Trimming cost V 5 bases and J 5 bases, with 12 bases left between them. Germline V gene sequence: CDR1 SGHTA, CDR2 FQGNSA. The CDR3 has 13 amino acids. Here the CDR3 DNA reads TGTGCCAGCAGCCCCGTGGCCATGGAGACCCAGTACTTC. It encodes CASSPVAMETQYF.

The chain employs TRBV7-3 and TRBJ1-2; TRBD1 aligns across 7 bases. V lost 4 bases to trimming and J lost 4 bases; unmatched junction nucleotides: 12. There are 16 residues in the CDR3. Germline V lookup: CDR1 SGHTA, CDR2 FQGTGA. CDR3: CASSSMRTGLSYGYTF. CDR3 in DNA: TGTGCCAGCAGCTCAATGCGGACAGGCCTCTCCTATGGCTACACCTTC.

A few counts support this clone. The J gene is TRBJ1-2, the V gene TRBV24-1; 8 bases line up with TRBD1. Germline V gene data show CDR1 as KGHDR and CDR2 as SFDVKD. The CDR3 sequence is 16 residues long. Trimming took 4 bases from V and 3 from J; bases not matched to a gene: 9. The CDR3 DNA follows: TGTGCCACCAGTGACCGACCCGGGACAGGCTACTATGGCTACACCTTC. It specifies CATSDRPGTGYYGYTF.

The chain combines TRBV18 with TRBJ2-1, with TRBD1 matching over 9 bases. This CDR3 has 18 amino acids. V dropped 0 bases and J dropped 1; count of bases not matched to a gene: 7. CDR1 is KGHSH and CDR2 is LQKENI in the germline V gene. The CDR3 is CASSPPTGQGRSYNEQFF. In DNA, the CDR3 is TGTGCCAGCTCACCACCCACTGGACAGGGGAGGTCCTACAATGAGCAGTTCTTC. Based on the CDR3 plus reference TRBV18 and TRBJ2-1, the full variable domain is NAGVMQNPRHLVRRRGQEARLRCSPMKGHSHVYWYRQLPEEGLKFMVYLQKENIIDESGMPKERFSAEFPKEGPSILRIQQVVRGDSAAYFCASSPPTGQGRSYNEQFFGPGTRLTVL.

This chain connects TRBV3-1 (or the pseudogene TRBV3-2) to TRBJ1-6; TRBD1 matches at 11 bases. The CDR3 has 16 residues. Trimming removed 4 bases from V and 11 bases from J; junction bases left unmatched: 10. The germline V gene has CDR1 LGHDT and CDR2 YNNKEL (reference sequence). In nucleotides, the CDR3 is TGTGCCAGCAGCCTTGGCGCCGGGACAGGGGGGCCACCCCTCCACTTT. This codes for CASSLGAGTGGPPLHF.

The rearrangement joins TRBV15 to TRBJ1-6; tentative D call: TRBD1 (5 bases). CDR1 and CDR2 from the germline V gene are LNHNV and YYDKDF (reference sequence). The CDR3 sequence is 14 residues long. The V gene lost 4 bases and the J gene lost 4 bases, with 8 bases spanning the gap. CDR3 nucleotide sequence: TGTGCCACCAGCAAGGACAAGTATAATTCACCCCTCCACTTT. Translation gives CATSKDKYNSPLHF.

The chain has TRBV9 and TRBJ2-2; unclear D gene. This CDR3 has 14 residues. V lost 4 bases and J lost 0, with 7 bases in between. CDR1 and CDR2 (germline): SGDLS, YYNGEE. The CDR3 sequence: CASSLITNTGELFF. The CDR3 nucleotides are TGTGCCAGCAGCCTTATTACGAACACCGGGGAGCTGTTTTTT.

CDR3 sequence reads: CASSQDLERGFPTNEQFF. The CDR3 DNA reads TGTGCCAGCAGCCAAGATCTGGAGCGGGGATTCCCCACCAATGAGCAGTTCTTC. The chain is built from TRBV14 and TRBJ2-1, with TRBD2 matching 7 bases. From germline, CDR1 is SGHDN and CDR2 FVKESK. The V gene end was trimmed by 0 bases and the J gene end by 6 bases; junction bases not matched to a gene: 14. The CDR3 contains 18 residues. The full variable domain, completed using reference TRBV14 and TRBJ2-1, is EAGVTQFPSHSVIEKGQTVTLRCDPISGHDNLYWYRRVMGKEIKFLLHFVKESKQDESGMPNNRFLAERTGGTYSTLKVQPAELEDSGVYFCASSQDLERGFPTNEQFFGPGTRLTVL.

V and J are TRBV12-1 and TRBJ1-5; the table's D call of TRBD1 was not tested on the DNA. TRBV12-1 constitutes a pseudogene. The length of the CDR3 is 18 residues. The CDR3 loop reads CASSFWGHSVYSNQPQHF. The DNA of the CDR3 is TGTGCCAGCAGCTTTTGGGGACATTCTGTATATAGCAATCAGCCCCAGCATTTT.

The genes are TRBV10-3 and TRBJ2-3; 7 bases line up with TRBD2. Germline V CDR1 and CDR2: ENHRY, SYGVKD. CDR3 length: 16 residues. Losses at the gene ends were 6 bases for V and 3 bases for J; bases not matched to a gene: 12. DNA for the CDR3: TGTGCCATCAGCGACCAGGGCGGGGGTACAACAGATACGCAGTATTTT. This gives the protein CAISDQGGGTTDTQYF.